The clone carrying this TCR beta chain was seen a few times. Its antigen is currently unknown. This CDR3 spans 17 amino acids. V lost 2 bases, J lost 4 bases, and 13 bases stayed unmatched. Germline values: CDR1 MNHNS, CDR2 SASEGT. Based on CD45RO/CCR7/CD25/CD127/CD95/CD27, CD4+ regulatory, stem cell-like memory, naive and central memory cells were sorted. These data are taken from a study of beta chain features in type 1 diabetes. Findings and limits, study-wide: There was a moderate but significant shortening of TCRB CDR3s in all four CD4+ subsets of Type 1 diabetes patients.

What was sequenced were expressed TCRB transcripts, since all of the isolated RNA had been reverse transcribed. The method was immunoSEQ multiplex PCR; TCRdb's version includes in-frame clones alone and lacks a portion of them. This repertoire shows some 190,000 clones, approximately 8.4% found once; its top ten account for 0.5%. V gene TRBV6-1 combines with J gene TRBJ1-2; 7 nucleotides line up with TRBD1. The TCR comes from a man between 18 and 35 years old with type 1 diabetes. The material sequenced was central memory CD4+ T cells from blood. CDR3 in DNA: TGTGCCAGCAGTGAACCGGGACAGCGATTCTCGGGCTATGGCTACACCTTC. Residues: CASSEPGQRFSGYGYTF.